This T cell receptor beta chain was retrieved from a study of blood T cell repertoires in COVID-19. Study summary: The United States, Italy and Spain supplied acute and convalescent COVID-19 samples. Sources were T cells, B-cell-depleted T cells, or PBMCs; the material itself was cDNA or gDNA.

Under the authors' procedure: The authors estimated nucleated cell counts from reference gene primer amplification. Generated by immunoSEQ multiplex PCR, the TCRdb table keeps only in-frame clones and is missing some. V and J calls and clone size are copied from that table; D and trimming were computed from the DNA. This table has roughly 33,000 clones, around 73% appearing once. The CDR3 extends over 15 amino acids. Trimming removed 2 bases from V and 3 bases from J; junction bases left unmatched: 4. Germline V gene sequence: CDR1 LNHDA, CDR2 SQIVND (reference sequence). The sequenced material came from peripheral blood. The V and J genes are TRBV19 and TRBJ1-2; 9 bases line up with TRBD1. The clonotype was recovered from a woman aged 55-70 years with acute or convalescent COVID-19. The DNA for the CDR3 is TGTGCCAGTAGTATATTTGGACAGGGGTACTATGGCTACACCTTC. Protein: CASSIFGQGYYGYTF.